This passage covers 24 T cell receptor beta chains from one sample sequenced in a study of Graves' ophthalmopathy and Graves' hyperthyroidism. The TCR beta CDR3 regions underwent amplification from RNA transcripts. HTBI primers served in a first-round RT-PCR, which a second-round multiplex PCR followed. TCRdb reprocessed the multiplex PCR reads with MiXCR, giving one entry per CDR3 protein. The top ten clones hold roughly 2.4% of a sample with a few hundred thousand distinct CDR3 sequences, roughly 17% of them seen once. Sequenced: peripheral blood. The receptors derive from an adult woman with stable Graves' hyperthyroidism.

This clonotype was observed many times. CDR3 bases: TGTGCCACCAGTGAAACGATGGGACAGGGGAGTAACTATGGCTACACCTTC. Its protein product is CATSETMGQGSNYGYTF. The rearrangement uses TRBV24-1 and TRBJ1-2, with 10 bases aligning to TRBD1. Germline assignment: CDR1 KGHDR and CDR2 SFDVKD. The V and J ends lost 4 bases and 1 base, in that order; junction bases with no gene match: 8. This CDR3 comprises 17 residues.

On this clonotype itself: A much more abundant neighbour one base away suggests this may be a read error. The rearrangement links TRBV6-1 to TRBJ2-7; either TRBD1 or TRBD2 may fit D (6 bases each). The CDR3 has 15 amino acids. The germline CDR1 and CDR2 sequences are MNHNS and SASEGT. The ends were cut back, 8 bases at V and 0 bases at J, with 17 bases in the middle. CDR3 nucleotides: TGTGCCAGCGGGACACTAGCCGAGAGCTCCTACGAGCAGTACTTC. Its protein product is CASGTLAESSYEQYF.

This clonotype has a count of ten or more. Written as DNA, the CDR3 is TGTGCCAGCCGTGAAACCCGAGGGGGAGGGAACTATGGCTACACCTTC. This encodes CASRETRGGGNYGYTF. The gene calls are TRBV27 and TRBJ1-2; tentative D call: TRBD1 (6 bases). Trimming removed 8 bases from V and 2 bases from J, with 21 bases in between. Germline values: CDR1 MNHEY, CDR2 SMNVEV (reference sequence). This CDR3 spans 16 amino acids.

Comments on this clonotype: A much larger clone differs by one base, so this may be a read error. This chain links TRBV7-9 with TRBJ2-5, with D hard to call. CDR3 size: 14 residues. Per germline, CDR1 SEHNR and CDR2 FQNEAQ (reference sequence). The CDR3 sequence is CASSLARSQETKYF. CDR3 bases: TGTGCCAGCAGCTTAGCGCGGTCTCAAGAGACCAAGTACTTC.

As to this clonotype: Since the CDR3 does not end with the conserved phenylalanine or tryptophan, this likely comes from a read error. The chain is built from TRBV6-1 and TRBJ1-2; D unresolved. Between the trimmed V and J ends, which lost 4 bases and 4 bases, there was a span of 13 bases. This CDR3 is built from 14 residues. Germline V CDR1 and CDR2: MNHNS, SASEGT. CDR3 in DNA: TGTGCCAGCAGTGCTGGAGAGGGCCCCTATGGCTACACCGTC. It translates to CASSAGEGPYGYTV.

This clonotype was detected ten times or more. The chain carries TRBV20-1 and TRBJ1-1; D is possibly TRBD1 (5 bases). Trimming cost V 6 bases and J 3 bases, with 14 bases left between them. CDR1 is DFQATT and CDR2 is SNEGSKA in the germline V gene (reference sequence). The CDR3 sequence is 13 residues long. This CDR3 reads CSARPGTDTEAFF. The DNA of the CDR3 is TGCAGTGCCCGCCCAGGGACGGACACTGAAGCTTTCTTT.

This clonotype was observed many times. The chain combines TRBV4-2 with TRBJ1-2; D ambiguous. There are 15 residues in the CDR3. Germline V gene sequence: CDR1 LGHNA, CDR2 YNFKEQ. Trimming took 1 base from V and 4 from J, leaving 13 bases between them. In DNA form, the CDR3 reads TGTGCCAGCAGCCAAGCATCCGATGGAGTCTATGGCTACACCTTC. Translated: CASSQASDGVYGYTF.

The sample holds many counts of this clonotype. J is TRBJ2-7 and V is TRBV12-5, with TRBD2 as a possible D gene (7 bases). The CDR3 loop spans 16 amino acids. Germline CDR1 reads LGHNT; CDR2 reads FRNRAP. V lost 0 bases to trimming and J lost 7 bases, with 19 bases between them. As DNA, the CDR3 is TGTGCTAGTGGTTTGGTACTCACTAGCGAAGGGGGTGAGCAGTACTTC. It encodes CASGLVLTSEGGEQYF. Filled out from reference TRBV12-5 and TRBJ2-7, the complete variable domain reads DARVTQTPRHKVTEMGQEVTMRCQPILGHNTVFWYRQTMMQGLELLAYFRNRAPLDDSGMPKDRFSAEMPDATLATLKIQPSEPRDSAVYFCASGLVLTSEGGEQYFGPGTRLTVT.

The V gene is TRBV7-8, the J gene TRBJ1-1; possible D gene TRBD1, 5 bases. Germline-derived CDR1 and CDR2 are SGHVS and FQNEAQ. V was cut by 7 bases and J by 5 bases, with 20 bases left in between. The CDR3 totals 15 residues. The CDR3 coding sequence is TGTGCCAGCATCCATCGACGGGGGAGGGAAACTGAAGCTTTCTTT. Amino acids: CASIHRRGRETEAFF.

The V gene is TRBV6-1, the J gene TRBJ1-4, with 9 bases aligning to TRBD1. The CDR3 extends over 16 amino acids. CDR1 is MNHNS, CDR2 SASEGT, per germline. V lost 7 bases and J lost 6; bases outside the gene matches: 12. The CDR3 is CASTRKPGQGYEKLFF. CDR3 sequence (DNA): TGTGCCAGCACTCGCAAGCCGGGACAGGGATATGAAAAACTGTTTTTT.

This clonotype was counted ten times or more. The chain employs TRBV28 and TRBJ1-5; D is perhaps TRBD1 (5 bases). This CDR3 has 15 residues. With 5 bases removed from V and 1 base from J, the gap between germline ends came to 12 bases. The V gene's germline CDR1 is MDHEN and CDR2 SYDVKM. DNA for the CDR3: TGTGCCAGCAGTGAAATAGGACAAAGCAATCAGCCCCAGCATTTT. Its protein product is CASSEIGQSNQPQHF.

This clonotype showed up many times. The rearrangement links TRBV11-2 to TRBJ1-6; D is perhaps TRBD1 (5 bases). Germline-derived CDR1 and CDR2 are SGHAT and FQNNGV. V was trimmed by 7 bases and J by 0 bases, leaving 7 bases between them. CDR3 length equals 14 residues. Here the CDR3 reads CASTDSSYNSPLHF. The CDR3 DNA is TGTGCCAGCACCGACAGCTCCTATAATTCACCCCTCCACTTT.

The rearrangement uses TRBV28 and TRBJ1-6, with D hard to call. Germline assignment: CDR1 MDHEN and CDR2 SYDVKM. V shed 2 bases and J shed 7 bases, with 3 bases lying between them. This CDR3 is 12 amino acids long. The CDR3 protein is CASSLTNSPLHF. CDR3 coding DNA: TGTGCCAGCAGTTTAACAAATTCACCCCTCCACTTT. Full variable domain (remainder filled in from reference TRBV28 and TRBJ1-6): DVKVTQSSRYLVKRTGEKVFLECVQDMDHENMFWYRQDPGLGLRLIYFSYDVKMKEKGDIPEGYSVSREKKERFSLILESASTNQTSMYLCASSLTNSPLHFGNGTRLTVT.

There are many counts of this clonotype. The chain recombines TRBV7-8 with TRBJ2-7, with TRBD1 as a possible D gene (5 bases). CDR3 size: 16 residues. Germline assignment: CDR1 SGHVS and CDR2 FQNEAQ. V was clipped by 3 bases and J by 5 bases, with 20 bases between them. The CDR3 nucleotides are TGTGCCAGCAGCTTCCCTGTAACAGGTCTCAGTGACGAGCAGTACTTC. This encodes CASSFPVTGLSDEQYF.

The sample holds many counts of this clonotype. J is TRBJ1-6 and V is TRBV9, with D perhaps TRBD1 (6 bases). Trimming left V 2 bases short and J 7 bases short, with 10 bases between. In germline, CDR1 is SGDLS, CDR2 YYNGEE. This CDR3 comprises 14 residues. For the CDR3, the DNA is TGTGCCAGCAGCGTCCGGGACATAAATTCACCCCTCCACTTT. Amino acids: CASSVRDINSPLHF.

This clonotype was counted at least ten times. The rearrangement links TRBV2 to TRBJ1-1, with D unclear. The CDR3 is 13 residues long. Germline V gene lookup returns CDR1 SNHLY and CDR2 FYNNEI. The V end lost 5 bases, the J end lost 1 base, and 8 bases lay between the germline ends. This CDR3 is CASSTDTNTEAFF. The CDR3 DNA follows: TGTGCCAGCAGTACCGACACGAACACTGAAGCTTTCTTT.

This clonotype occurred many times. V is TRBV2 and J is TRBJ2-7, with a weak D call TRBD1 (6 bases). V was clipped by 0 bases and J by 2 bases, with 17 bases between them. The CDR3 is made up of 17 amino acids. CDR1 is SNHLY and CDR2 is FYNNEI in the germline V gene. The CDR3 DNA reads TGTGCCAGCAGTGAAGCCTTGTTCAGGGGCGCGCCCTACGAGCAGTACTTC. Protein product: CASSEALFRGAPYEQYF. Looking up the rest from reference TRBV2 and TRBJ2-7 gives the full variable domain: EPEVTQTPSHQVTQMGQEVILRCVPISNHLYFYWYRQILGQKVEFLVSFYNNEISEKSEIFDDQFSVERPDGSNFTLKIRSTKLEDSAMYFCASSEALFRGAPYEQYFGPGTRLTVT.

This clonotype was detected many times. This chain connects TRBV28 to TRBJ1-2; the D is unclear. V lost 4 bases to trimming and J lost 4 bases, with 13 bases between them. This CDR3 comprises 14 residues. Germline V CDR1 and CDR2: MDHEN, SYDVKM. CDR3 nucleotides: TGTGCCAGCAGTTCCTCCCAGCCCCCCTATGGCTACACCTTC. It yields the protein CASSSSQPPYGYTF.

This clonotype showed up many times. The DNA of the CDR3 is TGTGCCAGCAGTTATCGGGTCCTTAAAGATAATTCACCCCTCCACTTT. It translates to CASSYRVLKDNSPLHF. The V gene is TRBV6-5, the J gene TRBJ1-6, with no clear D. The CDR3 length is 16 residues. Germline lookup yields CDR1 MNHEY and CDR2 SVGAGI. Trimming left V 3 bases short and J 5 bases short, with 14 bases between.

This chain links TRBV5-1 with TRBJ2-7, with TRBD2 matching over 11 bases. J lost 2 bases, V lost 4 bases, and 5 bases had no gene match. The CDR3 extends over 15 amino acids. Germline V gene data show CDR1 as SGHRS and CDR2 as YFSETQ. The CDR3 nucleotides are TGCGCCAGCAGCGGAATAGCGGGAGGGCCCTACGAGCAGTACTTC. This gives the protein CASSGIAGGPYEQYF.

This clonotype has a count of ten or more. The chain is built from TRBV30 and TRBJ2-7; TRBD1 matches at 7 bases. The CDR3 runs to 11 residues. J lost 7 bases, V lost 2 bases, and 2 bases had no gene match. Germline CDR1 GTSNPN, CDR2 SVGIG (reference sequence). The CDR3 coding sequence is TGTGCCTGGAGTAAACAGGGGGAGCAGTACTTC. The encoded protein is CAWSKQGEQYF.

This clonotype was detected ten times or more. The chain carries TRBV24-1 and TRBJ2-5; 7 bases align to TRBD2. Losses at the gene ends were 3 bases for V and 5 bases for J; bases not matched to a gene: 5. Looked up from germline, CDR1 is KGHDR and CDR2 is SFDVKD. The CDR3 is 14 residues long. The CDR3 nucleotides read TGTGCCACCAGTGATGGCGCGGGAGAGGAGACCCAGTACTTC. This encodes CATSDGAGEETQYF.

This clonotype was detected many times. The V and J genes are TRBV7-2 and TRBJ1-1, with 7 bases fitting TRBD1. The CDR3 totals 15 residues. In germline, CDR1 is SGHTA, CDR2 FQGNSA. Trimming removed 5 bases from V and 3 bases from J; junction bases left unmatched: 9. CDR3 protein: CASSPRTGSDTEAFF. The DNA of the CDR3 is TGTGCCAGCAGCCCAAGGACAGGTTCGGACACTGAAGCTTTCTTT.

This clonotype was observed many times. The chain couples TRBV10-1 to TRBJ2-7; no definite D call. The CDR3 is made up of 15 amino acids. Germline loops: CDR1 WNHNN, CDR2 SYGVQD (reference sequence). Between the trimmed V and J ends, which lost 3 bases and 6 bases, there was a span of 18 bases. Here the CDR3 DNA reads TGCGCCAGCAGTGAATACCGGGCCAAGGGATGCGAGCAGTACTTC. This codes for CASSEYRAKGCEQYF.